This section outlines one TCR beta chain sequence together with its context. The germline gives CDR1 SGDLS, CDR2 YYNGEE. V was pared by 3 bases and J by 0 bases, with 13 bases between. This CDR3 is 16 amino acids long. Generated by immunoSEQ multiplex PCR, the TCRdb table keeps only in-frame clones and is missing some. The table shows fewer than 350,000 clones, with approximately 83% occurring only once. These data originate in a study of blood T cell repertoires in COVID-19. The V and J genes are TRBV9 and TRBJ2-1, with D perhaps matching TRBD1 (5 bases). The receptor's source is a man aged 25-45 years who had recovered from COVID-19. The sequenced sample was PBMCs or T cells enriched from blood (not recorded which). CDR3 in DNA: TGTGCCAGCAGCGCCCAAGGGGCGAGCTCCTACAATGAGCAGTTCTTC. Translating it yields CASSAQGASSYNEQFF.